This T cell receptor beta chain comes out of a study of T cell responses to AZD1222 COVID-19 vaccine. Overall study context: Pooled samples include second doses given at about 4 or 12 weeks. Whole-study results and caveats: Mapped onto spike, vaccine-associated CD4 TCRs spanned it and were dominant at 160-218 and 743-854.

TCRdb's table, derived via immunoSEQ multiplex PCR, lists solely in-frame clones and lacks some. Here the sample spans about 140,000 clones, around 93% being singletons. With regard to this clone: Its antigen is currently unknown.

Trimming stripped 4 bases from V and 0 bases from J, with 8 bases between. This CDR3 spans 14 amino acids. Germline V gene lookup returns CDR1 SGHRS and CDR2 YFSETQ. The V and J genes are TRBV5-1 and TRBJ1-3; unclear D gene. This material consisted of peripheral blood, taken on day 0 of AZD1222 vaccination. The receptor comes from an adult in good health. CDR3 in amino acids: CASSATDSGNTIYF. The CDR3 DNA is TGCGCCAGCAGCGCGACGGACTCTGGAAACACCATATATTTT. Based on the CDR3 plus reference TRBV5-1 and TRBJ1-3, the full variable domain is KAGVTQTPRYLIKTRGQQVTLSCSPISGHRSVSWYQQTPGQGLQFLFEYFSETQRNKGNFPGRFSGRQFSNSRSEMNVSTLELGDSALYLCASSATDSGNTIYFGEGSWLTVV.